The rows below give T cell receptor beta chains drawn from one sample of a study of T cell clusters in autoimmune cytopenias. For each CDR3 protein, TCRdb gives one entry from its re-call of the multiplex PCR reads, without DNA. The table for this sample gives over 2,500 distinct CDR3 sequences. Input material: peripheral blood. The origin of the receptors is a human donor with an autoimmune cytopenia or autoimmune hepatitis (not recorded which). CDR3s include the opening cysteine and the closing phenylalanine or tryptophan. The order of the fields is clone size, V gene, J gene, CDR3 protein. Clone size is shown for a subset of rows, as once, few, many or a class of expanded clone.

clone size: medium-sized
V gene: TRBV29-1
J gene: TRBJ1-1
CDR3 protein: CSVAGPGGNTEAFF

clone size: medium-sized
V gene: TRBV19
J gene: TRBJ1-5
CDR3 protein: CASSINQGGQPQHF

clone size: -
V gene: TRBV6-2/TRBV6-3
J gene: TRBJ2-5
CDR3 protein: CASTLTEVETQYF

clone size: medium-sized
V gene: TRBV6-2/TRBV6-3
J gene: TRBJ2-2
CDR3 protein: CASSYQGGGGELFF

clone size: medium-sized
V gene: TRBV12-3/TRBV12-4
J gene: TRBJ2-1
CDR3 protein: CASRQGTGGADEQFF

clone size: medium-sized
V gene: TRBV12-3/TRBV12-4
J gene: TRBJ1-2
CDR3 protein: CASGGGYGYTF

clone size: medium-sized
V gene: TRBV27
J gene: TRBJ2-6
CDR3 protein: CASSPRAASPSGANVLTF

clone size: -
V gene: TRBV4-3
J gene: TRBJ2-1
CDR3 protein: CASSQGSSRAGDNEQFF

clone size: medium-sized
V gene: TRBV5-4
J gene: TRBJ2-6
CDR3 protein: CASSFWGAGANVLTF

clone size: -
V gene: TRBV10-3
J gene: TRBJ1-1
CDR3 protein: CAISRGPETNTEAFF

clone size: -
V gene: TRBV5-1
J gene: TRBJ1-2
CDR3 protein: CASSLDRGNYGYTF

clone size: medium-sized
V gene: TRBV6-2/TRBV6-3
J gene: TRBJ1-1
CDR3 protein: CASSYSLRRGIEAFF

clone size: medium-sized
V gene: TRBV12-3/TRBV12-4
J gene: TRBJ1-2
CDR3 protein: CASSSSGRGYTF

clone size: large
V gene: TRBV6-5
J gene: TRBJ2-3
CDR3 protein: CASSGTGPQYF

clone size: -
V gene: TRBV20-1
J gene: TRBJ1-6
CDR3 protein: CSARKGLWNSPLHF

clone size: -
V gene: TRBV20-1
J gene: TRBJ2-4
CDR3 protein: CSACEGGNIQYF

clone size: medium-sized
V gene: TRBV29-1
J gene: TRBJ1-5
CDR3 protein: CSATMGGAGHYQPQHF

clone size: -
V gene: TRBV4-2
J gene: TRBJ2-6
CDR3 protein: CASSQDFGAGANVLTF

clone size: medium-sized
V gene: TRBV6-1
J gene: TRBJ1-2
CDR3 protein: CASRVSPSQGFGRYGYTF

clone size: medium-sized
V gene: TRBV27
J gene: TRBJ2-2
CDR3 protein: CASSPRDRVAAGELFF

clone size: medium-sized
V gene: TRBV18
J gene: TRBJ2-7
CDR3 protein: CASSPKQGTGLREQYF

clone size: -
V gene: TRBV18
J gene: TRBJ2-2
CDR3 protein: CASSWGTGDAGELFF

clone size: -
V gene: TRBV12-3/TRBV12-4
J gene: TRBJ2-7
CDR3 protein: CASSLSDYEQYF

clone size: medium-sized
V gene: TRBV30
J gene: TRBJ1-1
CDR3 protein: CAWEQGARGTEAFF

clone size: -
V gene: TRBV6-5
J gene: TRBJ2-7
CDR3 protein: CASSELVGEGSYEQYF

clone size: medium-sized
V gene: TRBV30
J gene: TRBJ2-7
CDR3 protein: CAWRGSGDYEQYF

clone size: -
V gene: TRBV19
J gene: TRBJ2-7
CDR3 protein: CASSMGADSSSYEQYF

clone size: medium-sized
V gene: TRBV29-1
J gene: TRBJ1-1
CDR3 protein: CSVGTVRTEAFF

clone size: medium-sized
V gene: TRBV27
J gene: TRBJ2-2
CDR3 protein: CASSLSGRVDTGELFF

clone size: -
V gene: TRBV10-3
J gene: TRBJ1-1
CDR3 protein: CAISDQKNTEAFF

clone size: -
V gene: TRBV24-1
J gene: TRBJ1-5
CDR3 protein: CATSDQPDGVNQPQHF

clone size: -
V gene: TRBV19
J gene: TRBJ1-1
CDR3 protein: CASSLLGGRLNTEAFF

clone size: medium-sized
V gene: TRBV12-3/TRBV12-4
J gene: TRBJ1-2
CDR3 protein: CASRAQGAGGYTF

clone size: medium-sized
V gene: TRBV6-1
J gene: TRBJ1-5
CDR3 protein: CASSEVGGQQPQHF

clone size: -
V gene: TRBV5-4
J gene: TRBJ2-1
CDR3 protein: CASSYYNEQFF

clone size: medium-sized
V gene: TRBV19
J gene: TRBJ1-5
CDR3 protein: CASREDSNQPQHF

clone size: -
V gene: TRBV5-1
J gene: TRBJ2-1
CDR3 protein: CASSLVTGGTDNEQFF

clone size: medium-sized
V gene: TRBV5-6
J gene: TRBJ2-5
CDR3 protein: CASSAGGARETQYF

clone size: medium-sized
V gene: TRBV6-6
J gene: TRBJ1-5
CDR3 protein: CASSVQGLQPQHF

clone size: medium-sized
V gene: TRBV6-6
J gene: TRBJ2-7
CDR3 protein: CASRQHRTGTYEQYF

clone size: -
V gene: TRBV20-1
J gene: TRBJ1-1
CDR3 protein: CSALDRMNTEAFF